The table lists the clone carrying this T cell receptor (beta chain) with a few counts. What it recognizes is unknown. The data are from a study of T-cell memory formation after mild COVID-19. Overall study: The TCR clusters were mostly specific to one donor. Study-wide points: The main location of contracting CD4+ clones was CM and EM, and that of contracting CD8+ clones was EMRA.

TCRdb re-analysed the 5' RACE reads in MiXCR, keeping a single row per CDR3 protein. The sample lists 130,000 to 150,000 distinct CDR3 sequences, approximately 21% occurring once. There are 13 residues in the CDR3. Germline assignment: CDR1 SGHRS and CDR2 YFSETQ. The germline V and J ends were trimmed by 0 bases and 3 bases, with 6 bases remaining between them. The chain carries TRBV5-1 and TRBJ1-1; D is ambiguous. The sequencing input was PBMCs or a T cell subset sorted from them (not recorded which). The sequence was obtained from an adult woman who had mild COVID-19 (a few samples of this study predate the infection). Cell type and time point are not known. CDR3 DNA: TGCGCCAGCAGCTTGGGAGTTGACACTGAAGCTTTCTTT. This translates into CASSLGVDTEAFF. Full variable domain (missing parts from reference TRBV5-1 and TRBJ1-1): KAGVTQTPRYLIKTRGQQVTLSCSPISGHRSVSWYQQTPGQGLQFLFEYFSETQRNKGNFPGRFSGRQFSNSRSEMNVSTLELGDSALYLCASSLGVDTEAFFGQGTRLTVV.